The clone carrying this T cell receptor (beta chain) was recorded many times. Its antigen is still unknown. Each CDR3 protein gets one entry after TCRdb re-called the PCR reads with MiXCR. The sample holds about 630,000 distinct CDR3 sequences, around 25% seen once. The germline V gene encodes CDR1 SEHNR and CDR2 FQNEAQ (reference sequence). V shed 4 bases and J shed 4 bases, with 11 bases lying between them. This CDR3 has 13 amino acids. The data belong to a study of molecular identifiers for immune sequencing clone quantification. Study-level findings and limits: Over 98% of effector molecules, yet under 1% of naive-cell molecules, were held by clones above 20 RNA copies. Clone sizes could be underestimated for highly expanded clones when identical TCR molecules share a barcode. Detectable among some 1 million naive cells, according to reports, was Jurkat TCR RNA spiked in from one cell.

The rearrangement links TRBV7-9 to TRBJ2-7, with no clear D. This receptor was identified in a human donor in good health. Some libraries in this study had Jurkat cell RNA spiked in. Sequences were obtained from naive CD8+ T cells from blood, with Jurkat cell RNA spiked in. Subset reported: FACS-sorted CD8+CD4-CCR7+CD45RA+ naive T cells. CDR3 bases: TGTGCCAGCAGCTCCGGCGGTCGATACGAGCAGTACTTC. Translating it yields CASSSGGRYEQYF.